What follows are 3 T cell receptor beta chains derived from one specimen sequenced in a study of T-cell reconstitution after alpha-beta-depleted transplantation in children. During its preparation, the TCRbeta library received unique molecular identifiers. TCRdb recomputed calls from the PCR reads with MiXCR, one row per CDR3 protein. The sample consists of 610,000 or so distinct CDR3 sequences, 25% to 30% of them appearing once. Sequenced material: PBMCs, taken before TCRalphabeta/CD19-depleted stem cell transplant. These receptors were collected from a boy under three years old with Wiskott-Aldrich syndrome, due to receive a stem cell transplant.

The V call is TRBV20-1, the J call TRBJ2-7; perhaps TRBD1 as D (5 bases). Trimming shortened V by 0 bases and J by 3 bases, and 12 bases separated the two germline ends. Germline CDR1 is DFQATT and CDR2 is SNEGSKA (reference sequence). The CDR3 loop spans 14 amino acids. The DNA for the CDR3 is TGCAGTGCTAGAGATCCCAGGGTTCGCTACGAGCAGTACTTC. It translates to CSARDPRVRYEQYF.

This clonotype was counted only a few times. J is TRBJ2-5 and V is TRBV27, with a weak D call TRBD1 (6 bases). CDR3 size: 15 residues. In germline, CDR1 is MNHEY, CDR2 SMNVEV (reference sequence). V was pared by 4 bases and J by 5 bases, with 17 bases between. The CDR3 coding sequence is TGTGCCAGCAGTTCCCTCTGGGGGCGCGGGGAGACCCAGTACTTC. It is translated as CASSSLWGRGETQYF.

The rearrangement links TRBV10-1 to TRBJ2-1, with unresolved D. CDR3 length: 15 amino acids. Trimming took off 3 bases at V and 7 bases at J, with 16 bases between the two ends. Germline V gene sequence: CDR1 WNHNN, CDR2 SYGVQD (reference sequence). The DNA of the CDR3 is TGCGCCAGCAGTGAAGGGCAGACCGTGGGGAATGAGCAGTTCTTC. Translation: CASSEGQTVGNEQFF.